The 21 T cell receptor beta chains in this list originate from one sample, sequenced in a study of blood T cell repertoires in COVID-19. The data were produced by immunoSEQ multiplex PCR, yet TCRdb's version contains in-frame clones alone and is incomplete. The data hold 70,000 or so clones, with 90% observed a single time. Sequencing input: peripheral blood. These receptors all stem from a young woman with acute or convalescent COVID-19.

This clone was counted a few times. The CDR3 loop reads CASRDWTGMDEKLFF. The CDR3 DNA is TGTGCCAGCAGAGACTGGACAGGGATGGATGAAAAACTGTTTTTT. V is TRBV6-5 and J is TRBJ1-4; 8 bases map to TRBD1. With 6 bases clipped from V and 6 bases from J, the junction kept 9 bases outside the gene matches. The CDR3 is made up of 15 amino acids. The germline gives CDR1 MNHEY, CDR2 SVGAGI.

The chain uses TRBV2 and TRBJ1-1; TRBD1 aligns across 7 bases. Germline-derived CDR1 and CDR2 are SNHLY and FYNNEI. The V and J ends lost 5 bases and 5 bases, in that order; junction bases with no gene match: 11. The CDR3 length is 15 residues. DNA of the CDR3: TGTGCCAGCAGTACCCGACAGGGAATGGGAACTGAAGCTTTCTTT. Translating gives CASSTRQGMGTEAFF. The full variable domain, in which reference TRBV2 and TRBJ1-1 provide the parts outside the CDR3, is EPEVTQTPSHQVTQMGQEVILRCVPISNHLYFYWYRQILGQKVEFLVSFYNNEISEKSEIFDDQFSVERPDGSNFTLKIRSTKLEDSAMYFCASSTRQGMGTEAFFGQGTRLTVV.

CDR3 nucleotides: TGTGCCAGCAGATTCCTTACAGGGGGCAATCAGCCCCAGCATTTT. Encoded protein: CASRFLTGGNQPQHF. This chain uses TRBV28 with TRBJ1-5; the match to TRBD1 covers 7 bases. The V gene's germline CDR1 is MDHEN and CDR2 SYDVKM. CDR3 length: 15 residues. Unmatched junction bases numbered 7, after V lost 6 bases and J lost 2 bases.

Comment on this clone: Other nucleotide sequences in the sample specify the same CDR3. The gene calls are TRBV2 and TRBJ2-2, with D possibly matching TRBD1 (5 bases). This CDR3 contains 14 residues. The germline gives CDR1 SNHLY, CDR2 FYNNEI. Trimming took 6 bases from V and 1 from J, leaving 9 bases between them. CDR3 amino acids: CASSVQGNTGELFF. Here the CDR3 DNA reads TGTGCCAGCAGCGTCCAGGGGAACACCGGGGAGCTGTTTTTT.

The sample holds one count of this clone. The rearrangement joins TRBV3-1 (or the pseudogene TRBV3-2) to TRBJ2-2; a possible D gene is TRBD1 (6 bases). Trimming left V 0 bases short and J 4 bases short, with 12 bases between. CDR3 length equals 16 residues. From germline, CDR1 is LGHDT and CDR2 YNNKEL (reference sequence). CDR3 sequence (DNA): TGTGCCAGCAGCCAAGATTTTGGACAGCCCACCGGGGAGCTGTTTTTT. It yields the protein CASSQDFGQPTGELFF.

This clone was seen only once. The chain links TRBV5-1 to TRBJ2-1, with 9 bases identical to TRBD1. The CDR3 is 15 amino acids. V was pared by 3 bases and J by 4 bases, with 5 bases of the junction left unmatched. Per germline, CDR1 SGHRS and CDR2 YFSETQ. DNA of the CDR3: TGCGCCAGCAGCTCCGGACAGGGGTCTTACAATGAGCAGTTCTTC. Its protein is CASSSGQGSYNEQFF.

This clone was picked up one time. V and J are TRBV4-1 and TRBJ2-1; 7 bases line up with TRBD2. There are 15 residues in the CDR3. From germline, CDR1 is MGHRA and CDR2 YSYEKL. Unmatched junction bases numbered 9, after V lost 1 base and J lost 9 bases. CDR3 bases: TGCGCCAGCAGCCAAGCGCCGACTAGCTATGTTGAGCAGTTCTTC. The encoded protein is CASSQAPTSYVEQFF.

The chain combines TRBV2 with TRBJ1-1; 8 bases agree with TRBD1. The junction had 8 bases not matched to a gene; V was cut back by 3 bases and J by 5 bases. Looked up from germline, CDR1 is SNHLY and CDR2 is FYNNEI. This CDR3 region has 15 residues. The CDR3, as DNA: TGTGCCAGCAGTGAGATTGGACAGGGACGAACTGAAGCTTTCTTT. It translates to CASSEIGQGRTEAFF.

The rearrangement uses TRBV6-1 and TRBJ1-2; TRBD1 matches at 8 bases. CDR1 is MNHNS, CDR2 SASEGT, per germline. CDR3 size: 14 residues. V lost 5 bases, J lost 4 bases, and 6 bases stayed unmatched. The CDR3 nucleotides are TGTGCCAGCAGTTCCACGGGACAGGCCTATGGCTACACCTTC. Translated, it gives CASSSTGQAYGYTF.

This chain connects TRBV5-1 to TRBJ2-2; maybe TRBD1 (5 bases). CDR3 size: 14 residues. Germline V lookup: CDR1 SGHRS, CDR2 YFSETQ. The ends were cut back, 4 bases at V and 1 base at J, with 8 bases in the middle. The chain's CDR3 is CASSTGQNTGELFF. CDR3 DNA: TGCGCCAGCAGCACCGGACAGAACACCGGGGAGCTGTTTTTT.

CDR3 loop: CASSIAGGSTDTQYF. DNA of the CDR3: TGTGCCAGTAGTATCGCGGGGGGAAGCACAGATACGCAGTATTTT. The genes are TRBV19 and TRBJ2-3; 8 bases align to TRBD2. Trimming removed 3 bases from V and 0 bases from J; junction bases left unmatched: 2. Germline V gives CDR1 LNHDA, CDR2 SQIVND (reference sequence). The CDR3 sequence is 15 residues long.

This clone was found once. This sequence joins TRBV6-4 and TRBJ1-3, with a weak D call TRBD1 (6 bases). The V end lost 9 bases, the J end lost 1 base, and 25 bases lay between the germline ends. Germline CDR1 is MRHNA and CDR2 is SNTAGT. This CDR3 spans 18 amino acids. The CDR3 nucleotides are TGTGCCAGTGAGGGACACCGAGAACTAATTGTATCTGGAAACACCATATATTTT. Protein product: CASEGHRELIVSGNTIYF.

The rearrangement links TRBV7-2 to TRBJ2-1; TRBD2 agrees at 10 bases. V lost 5 bases and J lost 0; bases outside the gene matches: 7. CDR3 length: 17 amino acids. Germline CDR1 is SGHTA and CDR2 is FQGNSA. For the CDR3, the DNA is TGTGCCAGCAGCCTAAGTCCTAGCGGGAGCTCCTACAATGAGCAGTTCTTC. This sequence encodes CASSLSPSGSSYNEQFF.

V is TRBV12-5 and J is TRBJ1-1, with D maybe TRBD1 (6 bases). The germline V gene has CDR1 LGHNT and CDR2 FRNRAP. The CDR3 sequence is 14 residues long. V was pared by 5 bases and J by 4 bases, with 14 bases between. CDR3 amino acids: CASGETGWATEAFF. The CDR3 nucleotides are TGTGCTAGTGGTGAAACAGGGTGGGCCACTGAAGCTTTCTTT.

This chain joins TRBV4-3 and TRBJ2-7; 11 bases are shared with TRBD2. This CDR3 contains 14 residues. V lost 0 bases, J lost 6 bases, and 1 base stayed unmatched. Germline V lookup: CDR1 LGHNA, CDR2 YSLEER. CDR3 residues: CASSQDTSGSEQYF. CDR3 sequence (DNA): TGCGCCAGCAGCCAAGATACTAGCGGGAGCGAGCAGTACTTC.

The chain is built from TRBV7-9 and TRBJ1-1; D gene ambiguous. V gave up 5 bases and J gave up 3 bases, with 16 bases separating them. Germline CDR1 SEHNR, CDR2 FQNEAQ (reference sequence). The CDR3 runs 15 residues. The CDR3 region has the DNA TGTGCCAGCAGCCCCCGGGGAGGGTTACACACTGAAGCTTTCTTT. This codes for CASSPRGGLHTEAFF.

This chain connects TRBV5-1 to TRBJ2-3; 10 positions agree with TRBD2. CDR3 size: 15 residues. Germline values: CDR1 SGHRS, CDR2 YFSETQ. The ends lost 3 bases at V and 2 bases at J; junction bases unmatched: 3. DNA of the CDR3: TGCGCCAGCAGCTCCGGACTAGCGGCCACAGATACGCAGTATTTT. Its translation is CASSSGLAATDTQYF.

This clone has just one count. The rearrangement joins TRBV6-1 to TRBJ1-1; D is ambiguous. The CDR3 runs 14 residues. Germline V gene data show CDR1 as MNHNS and CDR2 as SASEGT. Between the trimmed V and J ends, which lost 1 base and 5 bases, there was a span of 11 bases. This chain's CDR3 is CASSEVGVGTEAFF. The CDR3 nucleotides read TGTGCCAGCAGTGAAGTCGGGGTTGGGACTGAAGCTTTCTTT.

Ten or more counts support this clone. The V and J genes are TRBV5-6 and TRBJ2-7; D might be TRBD1 (6 bases). V lost 2 bases and J 3 bases, leaving 12 bases between the germline ends. Germline CDR1 reads SGHDT; CDR2 reads YYEEEE. The length of the CDR3 is 14 residues. This CDR3 is CASSFRQAVYEQYF. CDR3 in DNA: TGTGCCAGCAGCTTTCGACAGGCGGTCTACGAGCAGTACTTC.

This rearrangement joins TRBV7-2 to TRBJ1-6, with a possible D match to TRBD1 (6 bases). This CDR3 comprises 17 residues. Germline V gives CDR1 SGHTA, CDR2 FQGNSA. Trimming stripped 5 bases from V and 0 bases from J, with 14 bases between. In DNA, the CDR3 is TGTGCCAGCAGCGGCCGGGACACGAGCTCCTATAATTCACCCCTCCACTTT. Encoded protein: CASSGRDTSSYNSPLHF.

V is TRBV9 and J is TRBJ2-1; 7 bases are a match to TRBD2. The CDR3 covers 16 residues. V lost 0 bases and J lost 4; bases outside the gene matches: 7. Germline assignment: CDR1 SGDLS and CDR2 YYNGEE. CDR3 DNA: TGTGCCAGCAGCGTAGATTCTAGCGGAGGTTACAATGAGCAGTTCTTC. Protein: CASSVDSSGGYNEQFF.